This TCR beta chain stems from a study of PD-L1 blockade in urothelial cancer. About the research overall: Blood-derived samples held a median 141,255 T cells.

Trimming cost V 4 bases and J 0 bases, with 6 bases left between them. Germline CDR1 reads MGHRA; CDR2 reads YSYEKL. The length of the CDR3 is 14 residues. The assay was immunoSEQ multiplex PCR, and TCRdb's table has in-frame clones only and misses some. The sample includes tens of thousands of clones, approximately 84% of them seen just once. The time point: pretreatment peripheral blood. This clone was seen more than once but under ten times. The sample has other DNA sequences that encode this CDR3 too. Specimen: PBMCs, collected around atezolizumab (anti-PD-L1) treatment. This clonotype originated in a man aged 60 to 75 with urothelial cancer. The chain recombines TRBV4-1 with TRBJ2-2; possible D gene TRBD2, 5 bases. The CDR3 DNA sequence: TGCGCCAGCAGCCGCGGGTCGAACACCGGGGAGCTGTTTTTT. This encodes CASSRGSNTGELFF.